Listed below are T cell receptor beta chains from one sample, sequenced in a study of shared clonotypes between healthy human individuals. TCRdb keeps only in-frame clones here, not all; method: immunoSEQ multiplex PCR. The table records about 490,000 clones, less than 80% of them present only once. The sequencing sample was made of PBMCs. The receptor set was obtained from a woman in her forties in good health. Some clones in this sample may be carry-over from other donors' samples. The CDR3 runs from the conserved cysteine through the conserved F or W. Each record gives: J gene, V gene, clone size, D gene, CDR3 DNA, CDR3 protein. D genes are given only for firm matches. Rows give clone size only sometimes, using once, few, many, or a class for an expanded clone.

j_call: TRBJ2-7
v_call: TRBV27
clone_size: -
d_call: TRBD2
cdr3_nt: TGTGCCAGCAGTTTGTTGGCGGGAGGGCCCTACGAGCAGTACTTC
cdr3_aa: CASSLLAGGPYEQYF

j_call: TRBJ1-6
v_call: TRBV4-2
clone_size: -
d_call: TRBD1
cdr3_nt: TGTGCCAGCAGCCGGGGACAGGGACCCTATAATTCACCCCTCCACTTT
cdr3_aa: CASSRGQGPYNSPLHF

j_call: TRBJ1-3
v_call: TRBV5-1
clone_size: -
d_call: -
cdr3_nt: TGCGCCAGCAGCCAGGACCAGTTCGCTGGAAACACCATATATTTT
cdr3_aa: CASSQDQFAGNTIYF

j_call: TRBJ1-1
v_call: TRBV10-1
clone_size: -
d_call: TRBD1
cdr3_nt: TGCGCCAGCAGTGAGAGGAGGGGGACAGGGAGGGATTGCACTGAAGCTTTCTTT
cdr3_aa: CASSERRGTGRDCTEAFF

j_call: TRBJ2-3
v_call: TRBV10-3
clone_size: few
d_call: TRBD2
cdr3_nt: TGTGCCATCAGCCCCTCTAGCGGTAACACAGATACGCAGTATTTT
cdr3_aa: CAISPSSGNTDTQYF

j_call: TRBJ2-7
v_call: TRBV7-9
clone_size: -
d_call: TRBD1
cdr3_nt: TGTGCCAGCAGCCGAGGGACAGGGTCCCTCTACGAGCAGTACTTC
cdr3_aa: CASSRGTGSLYEQYF

j_call: TRBJ2-7
v_call: TRBV27
clone_size: -
d_call: TRBD1
cdr3_nt: TGTGCCAGCAGCCATGGGACAGGGAGGTACGAGCAGTACTTC
cdr3_aa: CASSHGTGRYEQYF

j_call: TRBJ2-7
v_call: TRBV2
clone_size: -
d_call: TRBD2
cdr3_nt: TGTGCCAGCAGTGAAGCCCTAGCGGGGAGAGGCGGGCGCTACCCCTACGAGCAGTACTTC
cdr3_aa: CASSEALAGRGGRYPYEQYF

j_call: TRBJ1-1
v_call: TRBV28
clone_size: many
d_call: -
cdr3_nt: TGTGCCAGCAGTTCCCACAGGGCTCACACTGAAGCTTTCTTT
cdr3_aa: CASSSHRAHTEAFF

j_call: TRBJ1-1
v_call: TRBV11-3
clone_size: -
d_call: -
cdr3_nt: TGTGCCAGCAGCTTAGATCATGACATGTCTGAAGCTTTCTTT
cdr3_aa: CASSLDHDMSEAFF

j_call: TRBJ2-5
v_call: TRBV13
clone_size: -
d_call: TRBD1
cdr3_nt: TGTGCCAGCAGCGCGCGGGACAGGGGGTTGGAGACCCAGTACTTC
cdr3_aa: CASSARDRGLETQYF

j_call: TRBJ1-5
v_call: TRBV30
clone_size: once
d_call: TRBD1
cdr3_nt: TGTGCCTGGAGTAAGGACAGGAGGAATCAGCCCCAGCATTTT
cdr3_aa: CAWSKDRRNQPQHF

j_call: TRBJ2-7
v_call: TRBV18
clone_size: -
d_call: -
cdr3_nt: TGTGCCAGCTCTTTCAGGGGGGGTCCCTACGAGCAGTACTTC
cdr3_aa: CASSFRGGPYEQYF

j_call: TRBJ2-1
v_call: TRBV2
clone_size: -
d_call: TRBD1
cdr3_nt: TGTGCCAGCAGTACTAACAGGGGTGATGAGCAGTTCTTC
cdr3_aa: CASSTNRGDEQFF

j_call: TRBJ2-7
v_call: TRBV10-3
clone_size: -
d_call: -
cdr3_nt: TGTGCCATCAGTGAGGGGTTCTCCTACGAGCAGTACTTC
cdr3_aa: CAISEGFSYEQYF

j_call: TRBJ1-2
v_call: TRBV6-1
clone_size: -
d_call: -
cdr3_nt: TGTGCCAGCAGTTTGGGAGGGGACGGCTACACCTTC
cdr3_aa: CASSLGGDGYTF

j_call: TRBJ2-5
v_call: TRBV25-1
clone_size: -
d_call: -
cdr3_nt: TGTGCCAGCAGTGAGGTCCGGATGGGGGAGACCCAGTACTTC
cdr3_aa: CASSEVRMGETQYF

j_call: TRBJ1-1
v_call: TRBV28
clone_size: -
d_call: TRBD1
cdr3_nt: TGTGCCAGCAGTCAACAGGGGCCTAGGACTGAAGCTTTCTTT
cdr3_aa: CASSQQGPRTEAFF

j_call: TRBJ1-2
v_call: TRBV5-1
clone_size: few
d_call: TRBD1
cdr3_nt: TGCGCCAGCAGCTTGGCCGAAGGACAGGGTGGCTATGGCTACACCTTC
cdr3_aa: CASSLAEGQGGYGYTF

j_call: TRBJ1-6
v_call: TRBV28
clone_size: -
d_call: TRBD1
cdr3_nt: TGTGCCAGCAGTTTATTTGAAAGGGGACAGGGTTCACCCCTCCACTTT
cdr3_aa: CASSLFERGQGSPLHF

j_call: TRBJ1-1
v_call: TRBV12-2
clone_size: -
d_call: -
cdr3_nt: TGTGCAAGAGGGGGGGACAGGGTTTACACTGAAGCTTTCTTT
cdr3_aa: CARGGDRVYTEAFF

j_call: TRBJ2-7
v_call: TRBV7-3
clone_size: -
d_call: TRBD1
cdr3_nt: TGTGCCAGCAGCTTAAGCGGGACAGGGGTGTACGAGCAGTACTTC
cdr3_aa: CASSLSGTGVYEQYF

j_call: TRBJ1-4
v_call: TRBV19
clone_size: -
d_call: -
cdr3_nt: TGTGCCAGTAGTATTGGAGGGGGACCTAATGAAAAACTGTTTTTT
cdr3_aa: CASSIGGGPNEKLFF

j_call: TRBJ2-7
v_call: TRBV7-9
clone_size: -
d_call: TRBD1
cdr3_nt: TGTGCCAGCAGAAGCGGGACAGGGGGCTACGAGCAGTACTTC
cdr3_aa: CASRSGTGGYEQYF

j_call: TRBJ2-7
v_call: TRBV7-2
clone_size: -
d_call: TRBD2
cdr3_nt: TGTGCCAGCAGCTCCCCCTATAGCGGGACATACGAGCAGTACTTC
cdr3_aa: CASSSPYSGTYEQYF

j_call: TRBJ2-2
v_call: TRBV4-3
clone_size: -
d_call: -
cdr3_nt: TGCGCCAGCAGCCAAGAAAGCCGGGCCGGGGAGCTGTTTTTT
cdr3_aa: CASSQESRAGELFF

j_call: TRBJ2-7
v_call: TRBV27
clone_size: -
d_call: TRBD2
cdr3_nt: TGTGCCAGCAGTTTCCGACTAGCGGGAGGATCCGAGCAGTACTTC
cdr3_aa: CASSFRLAGGSEQYF

j_call: TRBJ2-1
v_call: TRBV6-4
clone_size: -
d_call: TRBD2
cdr3_nt: TGTGCCAGCAGCCCCTCTAGCGGGAGGTACAATGAGCAGTTCTTC
cdr3_aa: CASSPSSGRYNEQFF

j_call: TRBJ2-7
v_call: TRBV5-1
clone_size: -
d_call: -
cdr3_nt: TGCGCCAGCAGCTTGGAACAGTACGAGCAGTACTTC
cdr3_aa: CASSLEQYEQYF